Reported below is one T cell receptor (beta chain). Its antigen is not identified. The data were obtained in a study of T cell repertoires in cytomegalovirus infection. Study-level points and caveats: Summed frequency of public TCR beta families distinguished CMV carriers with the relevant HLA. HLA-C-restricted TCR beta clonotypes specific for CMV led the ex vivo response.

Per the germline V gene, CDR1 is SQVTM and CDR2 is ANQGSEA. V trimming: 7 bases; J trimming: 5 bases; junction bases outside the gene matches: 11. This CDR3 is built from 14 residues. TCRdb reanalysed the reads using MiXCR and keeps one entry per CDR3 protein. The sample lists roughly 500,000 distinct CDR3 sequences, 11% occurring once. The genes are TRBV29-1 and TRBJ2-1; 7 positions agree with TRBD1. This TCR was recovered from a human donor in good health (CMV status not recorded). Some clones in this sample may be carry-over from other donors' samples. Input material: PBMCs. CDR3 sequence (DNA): TGCAGCGCTGGACCGGGACAGAGAAACAATGAGCAGTTCTTC. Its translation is CSAGPGQRNNEQFF.